What follows describes a single T cell receptor beta chain. No antigen is known for it. The sample is drawn from a study of T cell responses to AZD1222 COVID-19 vaccine. This CDR3 is 17 amino acids long. J lost 7 bases, V lost 4 bases, and 10 bases had no gene match. Germline lookup yields CDR1 LGHNA and CDR2 YNFKEQ. Sequenced by immunoSEQ multiplex PCR; TCRdb stores in-frame clones only, minus some. This sample has about 70,000 clones, with roughly 91% found just once. Study conclusions and caveats: Clonal diversity was possibly underestimated; the donors were predominantly white British and more often female.

The source of this sequence is an adult who received the MenACWY meningococcal vaccine as a control. The chain employs TRBV4-2 and TRBJ1-4; 12 bases map to TRBD1. The source was peripheral blood, collected 28 days after the second dose of the MenACWY control vaccine. The CDR3 sequence is CASSPGTGGSYGEKLFF. CDR3 nucleotides: TGTGCCAGCAGCCCCGGGACAGGGGGCTCGTATGGTGAAAAACTGTTTTTT.